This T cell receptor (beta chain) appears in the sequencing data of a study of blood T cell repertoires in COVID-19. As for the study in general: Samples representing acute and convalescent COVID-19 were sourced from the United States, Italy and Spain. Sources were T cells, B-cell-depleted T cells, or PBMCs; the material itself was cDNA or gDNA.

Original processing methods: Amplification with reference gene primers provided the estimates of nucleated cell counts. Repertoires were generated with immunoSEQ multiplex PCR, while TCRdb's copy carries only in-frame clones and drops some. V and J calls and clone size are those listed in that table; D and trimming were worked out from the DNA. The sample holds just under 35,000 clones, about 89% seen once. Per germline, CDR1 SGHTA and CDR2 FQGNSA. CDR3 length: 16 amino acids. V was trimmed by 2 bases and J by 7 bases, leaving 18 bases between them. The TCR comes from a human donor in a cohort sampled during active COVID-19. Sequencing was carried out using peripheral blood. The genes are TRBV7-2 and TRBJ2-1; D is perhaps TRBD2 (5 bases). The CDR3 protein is CASSLRGGPVGNEQFF. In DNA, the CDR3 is TGTGCCAGCAGCTTACGTGGCGGGCCTGTTGGGAATGAGCAGTTCTTC. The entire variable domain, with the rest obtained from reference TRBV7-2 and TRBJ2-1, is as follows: GAGVSQSPSNKVTEKGKDVELRCDPISGHTALYWYRQSLGQGLEFLIYFQGNSAPDKSGLPSDRFSAERTGGSVSTLTIQRTQQEDSAVYLCASSLRGGPVGNEQFFGPGTRLTVL.